This T cell receptor (beta chain) was recorded in a study of glioma-infiltrating T cells after dendritic cell vaccination. For the study at large: The vaccine used monocyte-derived dendritic cells pulsed overnight with autologous tumor lysate. Three intradermal dendritic cell vaccine injections were given every two weeks.

This clone was seen only once. CDR3 length: 17 amino acids. Germline V gives CDR1 SGHVS, CDR2 FNYEAQ. Trimming cost V 1 base and J 5 bases, with 18 bases left between them. PBMC were collected before vaccination, two weeks after the third vaccination, and at progression. Primers: 60 V beta forward and 13 J beta reverse. Libraries were prepared by immunoSEQ multiplex PCR; TCRdb keeps only in-frame clonotypes and omits some of them. The sample yields under 100,000 clones, approximately 81% seen once. This TCR came from a human donor with glioblastoma. The sample was blood, taken before dendritic cell vaccination. The V call is TRBV7-6, the J call TRBJ2-1, with TRBD2 as a possible D gene (6 bases). CDR3 sequence: CASSLEVQRVTNNEQFF. CDR3 nucleotides: TGTGCCAGCAGCTTAGAAGTCCAGCGGGTCACTAACAATGAGCAGTTCTTC.